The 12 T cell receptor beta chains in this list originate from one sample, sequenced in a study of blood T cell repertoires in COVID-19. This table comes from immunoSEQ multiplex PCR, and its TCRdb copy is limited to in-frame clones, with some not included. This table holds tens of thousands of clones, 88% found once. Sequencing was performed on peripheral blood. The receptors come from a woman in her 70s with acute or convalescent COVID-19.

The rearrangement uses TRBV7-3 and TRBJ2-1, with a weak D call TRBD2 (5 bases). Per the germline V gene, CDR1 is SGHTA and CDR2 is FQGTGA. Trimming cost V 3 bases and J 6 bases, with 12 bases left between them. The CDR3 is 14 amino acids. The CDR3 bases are TGTGCCAGCAGCTTTATGTCAGGAGGCAATGAGCAGTTCTTC. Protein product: CASSFMSGGNEQFF.

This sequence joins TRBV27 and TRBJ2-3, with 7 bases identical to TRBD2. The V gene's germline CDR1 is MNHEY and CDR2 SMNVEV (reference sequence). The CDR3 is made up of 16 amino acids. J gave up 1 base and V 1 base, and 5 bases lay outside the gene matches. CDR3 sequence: CASSLFRGSRTDTQYF. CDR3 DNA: TGTGCCAGCAGTTTATTTCGCGGGAGCCGCACAGATACGCAGTATTTT.

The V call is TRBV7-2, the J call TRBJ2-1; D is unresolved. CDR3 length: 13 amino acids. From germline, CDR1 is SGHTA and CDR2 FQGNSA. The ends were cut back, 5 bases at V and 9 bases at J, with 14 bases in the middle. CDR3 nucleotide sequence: TGTGCCAGCAGCACCACCTCGTTCAGTGAGCAGTTCTTC. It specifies CASSTTSFSEQFF. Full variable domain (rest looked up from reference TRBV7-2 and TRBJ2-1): GAGVSQSPSNKVTEKGKDVELRCDPISGHTALYWYRQSLGQGLEFLIYFQGNSAPDKSGLPSDRFSAERTGGSVSTLTIQRTQQEDSAVYLCASSTTSFSEQFFGPGTRLTVL.

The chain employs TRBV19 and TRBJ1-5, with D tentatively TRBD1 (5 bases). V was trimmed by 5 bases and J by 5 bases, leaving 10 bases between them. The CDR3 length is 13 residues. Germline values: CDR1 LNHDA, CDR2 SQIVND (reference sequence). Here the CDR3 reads CASSEAGHQPQHF. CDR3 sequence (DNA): TGTGCCAGTAGTGAGGCAGGGCATCAGCCCCAGCATTTT.

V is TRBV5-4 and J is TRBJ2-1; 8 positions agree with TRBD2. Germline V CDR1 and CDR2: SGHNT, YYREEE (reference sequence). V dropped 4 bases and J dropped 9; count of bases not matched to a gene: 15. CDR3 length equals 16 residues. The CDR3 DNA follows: TGTGCCAGCAGCAACATGGGGGCGGGAGGACGAGTTGAGCAGTTCTTC. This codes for CASSNMGAGGRVEQFF.

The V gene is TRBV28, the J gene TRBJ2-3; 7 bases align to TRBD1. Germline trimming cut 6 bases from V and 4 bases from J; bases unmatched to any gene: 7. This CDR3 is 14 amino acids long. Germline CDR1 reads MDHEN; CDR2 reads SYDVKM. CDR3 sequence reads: CASSNTGVPDTQYF. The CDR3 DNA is TGTGCCAGCAGCAACACAGGGGTTCCAGATACGCAGTATTTT.

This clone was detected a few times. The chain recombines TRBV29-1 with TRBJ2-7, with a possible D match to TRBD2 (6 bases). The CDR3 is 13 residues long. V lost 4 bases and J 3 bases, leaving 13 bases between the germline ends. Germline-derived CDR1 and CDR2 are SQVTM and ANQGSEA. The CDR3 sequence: CSVVGGRGYEQYF. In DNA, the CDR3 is TGCAGCGTTGTCGGAGGGAGAGGCTACGAGCAGTACTTC.

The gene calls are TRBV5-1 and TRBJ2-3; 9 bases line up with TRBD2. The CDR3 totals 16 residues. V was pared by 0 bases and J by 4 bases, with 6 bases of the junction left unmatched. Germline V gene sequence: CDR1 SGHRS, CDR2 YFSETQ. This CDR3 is CASSLAGSGRADTQYF. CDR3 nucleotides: TGCGCCAGCAGCTTGGCTGGTAGCGGGAGAGCAGATACGCAGTATTTT.

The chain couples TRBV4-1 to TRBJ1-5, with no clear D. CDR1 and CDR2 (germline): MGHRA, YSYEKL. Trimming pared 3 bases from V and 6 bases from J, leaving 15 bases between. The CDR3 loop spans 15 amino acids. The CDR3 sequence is CASSQDGVGSQPQHF. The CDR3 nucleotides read TGCGCCAGCAGCCAGGACGGGGTGGGGAGTCAGCCCCAGCATTTT.

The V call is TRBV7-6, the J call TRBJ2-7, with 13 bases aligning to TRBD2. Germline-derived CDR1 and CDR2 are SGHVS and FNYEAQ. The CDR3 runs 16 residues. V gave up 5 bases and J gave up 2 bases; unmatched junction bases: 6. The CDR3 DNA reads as TGTGCCAGCAGCCCCCTAACTAGCGGGAGGGCCTACGAGCAGTACTTC. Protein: CASSPLTSGRAYEQYF.

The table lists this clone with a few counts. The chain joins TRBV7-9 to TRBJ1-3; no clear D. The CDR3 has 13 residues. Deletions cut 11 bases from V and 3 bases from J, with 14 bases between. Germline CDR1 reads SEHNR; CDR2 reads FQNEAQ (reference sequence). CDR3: CALDEALGNTIYF. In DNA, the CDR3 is TGTGCCCTAGACGAAGCTCTTGGAAACACCATATATTTT.

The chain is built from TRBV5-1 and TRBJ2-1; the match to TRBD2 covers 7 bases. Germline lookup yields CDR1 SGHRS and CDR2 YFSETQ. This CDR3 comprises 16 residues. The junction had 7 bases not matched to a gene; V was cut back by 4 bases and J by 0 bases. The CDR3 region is CASSLIAGNSYNEQFF. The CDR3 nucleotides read TGCGCCAGCAGCCTGATAGCGGGTAACTCCTACAATGAGCAGTTCTTC.